This passage covers 21 T cell receptor beta chains from one sample sequenced in a study of blood T cell repertoires in COVID-19. Here immunoSEQ multiplex PCR was the method, and the copy in TCRdb shows in-frame clones only, minus some. The sample shows 45,000 or so clones, 73% of them seen only once. What was sequenced was peripheral blood. These receptors originate from a man aged 80 or over with acute or convalescent COVID-19.

This clone was seen a few times. This chain uses TRBV5-1 with TRBJ2-5; the D gene is possibly TRBD1 (7 bases). Germline V lookup: CDR1 SGHRS, CDR2 YFSETQ. V was pared by 4 bases and J by 9 bases, with 19 bases between. The CDR3 is 14 amino acids. Here the CDR3 reads CASSHDRAQRAQYF. CDR3 nucleotides: TGCGCCAGCAGCCACGACAGGGCCCAGCGGGCCCAGTACTTC. Complete variable domain (other parts from reference TRBV5-1 and TRBJ2-5): KAGVTQTPRYLIKTRGQQVTLSCSPISGHRSVSWYQQTPGQGLQFLFEYFSETQRNKGNFPGRFSGRQFSNSRSEMNVSTLELGDSALYLCASSHDRAQRAQYFGPGTRLLVL.

This clone appeared once. The chain recombines TRBV16 with TRBJ2-3, with 7 nucleotides matching TRBD1. The CDR3 is 15 residues long. The V gene end was trimmed by 2 bases and the J gene end by 0 bases; junction bases not matched to a gene: 2. The germline CDR1 and CDR2 sequences are KGHSY and FQNENV. CDR3 coding DNA: TGTGCCAGCAGCCAAGGACAGGTCAGCACAGATACGCAGTATTTT. This codes for CASSQGQVSTDTQYF.

The J gene is TRBJ2-7, the V gene TRBV19; 9 nucleotides agree with TRBD1. Trimming at V came to 5 bases and at J to 9 bases, leaving 14 bases not matched to a gene. The length of the CDR3 is 15 residues. Germline loops: CDR1 LNHDA, CDR2 SQIVND (reference sequence). This chain's CDR3 is CASSLPGQGISVQYF. CDR3 nucleotide sequence: TGTGCCAGTAGTTTGCCGGGACAGGGTATCTCCGTGCAGTACTTC.

The chain uses TRBV19 and TRBJ2-1; D perhaps matches TRBD2 (5 bases). This CDR3 spans 15 amino acids. Per the germline V gene, CDR1 is LNHDA and CDR2 is SQIVND (reference sequence). Trimming pared 5 bases from V and 3 bases from J, leaving 14 bases between. The CDR3, as DNA: TGTGCCAGTAGTGTGAGCGGTGAACTCTACAATGAGCAGTTCTTC. Its translation is CASSVSGELYNEQFF.

The chain links TRBV6-2 or TRBV6-3 to TRBJ2-1; 9 positions match TRBD1. The CDR3 runs 15 residues. V gave up 2 bases and J gave up 10 bases; unmatched junction bases: 9. Germline V lookup: CDR1 MNHEY, CDR2 SVGEGT. The CDR3 DNA is TGTGCCAGCAGTTACCTGCGGACAGGGGTTGGAGAGCAGTTCTTC. Amino acids: CASSYLRTGVGEQFF.

V and J are TRBV7-2 and TRBJ2-1, with 12 positions matching TRBD2. CDR3 size: 15 residues. CDR1 SGHTA and CDR2 FQGNSA come from the germline V gene. The ends lost 2 bases at V and 9 bases at J; junction bases unmatched: 5. The CDR3, as DNA: TGTGCCAGCAGCTTACTAGCGGGAGGGCCAGGTGAGCAGTTCTTC. This codes for CASSLLAGGPGEQFF.

CDR3 loop: CASTVTGQGNSPLHF. In DNA, the CDR3 is TGTGCCAGCACCGTGACAGGGCAGGGGAATTCACCCCTCCACTTT. This sequence joins TRBV2 and TRBJ1-6; 7 nucleotides match TRBD1. Trimming took 7 bases from V and 7 from J; bases not matched to a gene: 10. The CDR3 is 15 amino acids. The germline V gene encodes CDR1 SNHLY and CDR2 FYNNEI.

This chain links TRBV10-3 with TRBJ2-1; D unresolved. The CDR3 totals 13 residues. Germline CDR1 is ENHRY and CDR2 is SYGVKD. Trimming shortened V by 6 bases and J by 8 bases, and 14 bases separated the two germline ends. CDR3 region: CAISPHIEDEQFF. CDR3 coding DNA: TGTGCCATCAGCCCTCATATAGAGGATGAGCAGTTCTTC.

The chain carries TRBV7-3 and TRBJ2-5, with TRBD1 matching over 7 bases. This CDR3 region has 15 residues. Trimming removed 3 bases from V and 4 bases from J; junction bases left unmatched: 8. From germline, CDR1 is SGHTA and CDR2 FQGTGA. Here the CDR3 DNA reads TGTGCCAGCAGCTTGGGGACAGCGAGGGGAGAGACCCAGTACTTC. Translation gives CASSLGTARGETQYF. Full variable domain (outside the CDR3, taken from reference TRBV7-3 and TRBJ2-5): GAGVSQTPSNKVTEKGKYVELRCDPISGHTALYWYRQSLGQGPEFLIYFQGTGAADDSGLPNDRFFAVRPEGSVSTLKIQRTERGDSAVYLCASSLGTARGETQYFGPGTRLLVL.

V usage is TRBV10-3 and J usage is TRBJ2-1; TRBD2 matches 10 bases. Germline lookup yields CDR1 ENHRY and CDR2 SYGVKD. The CDR3 is made up of 16 amino acids. V lost 2 bases to trimming and J lost 4 bases; unmatched junction nucleotides: 5. In nucleotides, the CDR3 is TGTGCCATCAGTGAGGAAGGTAGCGGGAGGTACAATGAGCAGTTCTTC. This sequence encodes CAISEEGSGRYNEQFF.

The CDR3: CASSLFGRGRLTGNTIYF. For the CDR3, the DNA is TGTGCCAGCAGTTTATTCGGCAGGGGGCGTTTAACTGGAAACACCATATATTTT. The chain recombines TRBV28 with TRBJ1-3, with 8 bases aligning to TRBD1. The germline gives CDR1 MDHEN, CDR2 SYDVKM. The trim removed 1 base at V and 2 bases at J, leaving 10 bases unmatched. There are 18 residues in the CDR3.

V gene TRBV29-1 combines with J gene TRBJ2-7; TRBD2 agrees at 7 bases. From germline, CDR1 is SQVTM and CDR2 ANQGSEA. Trimming removed 3 bases from V and 5 bases from J; junction bases left unmatched: 7. CDR3 size: 13 residues. Here the CDR3 reads CSVDGGSGNEQYF. The CDR3 DNA reads TGCAGCGTTGATGGCGGGAGCGGGAACGAGCAGTACTTC.

The CDR3 region is CASSEGGRSGYTF. DNA of the CDR3: TGTGCCAGCAGTGAGGGGGGGCGCTCTGGCTACACCTTC. The chain links TRBV6-1 to TRBJ1-2, with D maybe TRBD1 (6 bases). Germline V gene data show CDR1 as MNHNS and CDR2 as SASEGT. This CDR3 spans 13 amino acids. The V gene lost 3 bases and the J gene lost 7 bases, with 12 bases spanning the gap.

The chain is built from TRBV4-2 and TRBJ2-1, with 8 bases fitting TRBD2. This CDR3 is 15 amino acids long. The V gene end was trimmed by 3 bases and the J gene end by 3 bases; junction bases not matched to a gene: 4. Germline CDR1 LGHNA, CDR2 YNFKEQ. CDR3 nucleotides: TGTGCCAGCAGCCATACCGGGACTAGCTACAATGAGCAGTTCTTC. It encodes CASSHTGTSYNEQFF.

The CDR3 reads CASSMGLAGGNEQFF. As DNA, the CDR3 is TGTGCCAGCAGCATGGGACTAGCGGGCGGTAATGAGCAGTTCTTC. The chain employs TRBV5-7 and TRBJ2-1, with 12 nucleotides matching TRBD2. TRBV5-7 is an ORF for which the function is uncertain. J gave up 7 bases and V 4 bases, and 6 bases lay outside the gene matches. The CDR3 is 15 residues long.

This clone was recorded only once. The CDR3 bases are TGTGCCATCAGTGGGGACAGGGGGCTTGACACCGGGGAGCTGTTTTTT. It is translated as CAISGDRGLDTGELFF. The rearrangement uses TRBV10-3 and TRBJ2-2, with TRBD1 identical over 12 bases. The trim removed 4 bases at V and 3 bases at J, leaving 3 bases unmatched. Per the germline V gene, CDR1 is ENHRY and CDR2 is SYGVKD. CDR3 length equals 16 residues.

This clone came up once. The chain employs TRBV2 and TRBJ2-7; weak D call: TRBD2 (5 bases). V shed 6 bases and J shed 1 base, with 13 bases lying between them. Germline CDR1 and CDR2: SNHLY and FYNNEI. CDR3 size: 14 residues. The CDR3 nucleotides are TGTGCCAGCAGGGTTAGAGGGTCATCCTACGAGCAGTACTTC. Protein product: CASRVRGSSYEQYF. Looking up the rest from reference TRBV2 and TRBJ2-7 gives the full variable domain: EPEVTQTPSHQVTQMGQEVILRCVPISNHLYFYWYRQILGQKVEFLVSFYNNEISEKSEIFDDQFSVERPDGSNFTLKIRSTKLEDSAMYFCASRVRGSSYEQYFGPGTRLTVT.

The chain employs TRBV10-3 and TRBJ1-5; 7 positions match TRBD1. This CDR3 spans 13 amino acids. V was pared by 4 bases and J by 7 bases, with 4 bases of the junction left unmatched. CDR1 is ENHRY and CDR2 is SYGVKD in the germline V gene. CDR3 protein: CAISGQGGQPQHF. CDR3 coding DNA: TGTGCCATCAGTGGACAGGGTGGCCAGCCCCAGCATTTT.

The chain combines TRBV7-7 with TRBJ2-5, with TRBD2 matching over 9 bases. The CDR3 covers 16 residues. The germline gives CDR1 SSHAT, CDR2 FNYEAQ (reference sequence). V shed 6 bases, J shed 6 bases, and the junction held 14 bases outside the gene matches. The CDR3 nucleotides read TGTGCCAGCAGTCCCAGGGGGGTAGCGGGAGTTCAGACCCAGTACTTC. Amino acids: CASSPRGVAGVQTQYF.

The gene calls are TRBV19 and TRBJ1-6; D is perhaps TRBD1 (6 bases). V lost 6 bases to trimming and J lost 4 bases, with 10 bases between them. Germline CDR1 reads LNHDA; CDR2 reads SQIVND (reference sequence). The CDR3 is made up of 14 amino acids. The CDR3 DNA is TGTGCCAGTAGGACGGGACATTATAATTCACCCCTCCACTTT. This encodes CASRTGHYNSPLHF.

The CDR3 here is CASLGKAKNIQYF. The CDR3 coding sequence is TGTGCCAGCCTAGGAAAAGCCAAAAACATTCAGTACTTC. The chain joins TRBV19 to TRBJ2-4; D remains ambiguous. CDR1 and CDR2 (germline): LNHDA, SQIVND (reference sequence). Trimming removed 9 bases at V and 0 bases at J, with 9 bases between. The CDR3 is made up of 13 amino acids.